Below, 8 T cell receptor beta chains from the same sample are listed, as sequenced in a study of ipilimumab plus nivolumab after autologous stem cell transplantation. Generated by immunoSEQ multiplex PCR, the TCRdb table keeps only in-frame clones and is missing some. The sample shows tens of thousands of clones, nearly 85% of them seen only once. This sample comprised PBMCs, obtained in a trial of ipilimumab plus nivolumab as post-transplant consolidation. All receptors come from a male donor with diffuse large B-cell lymphoma.

The chain has TRBV9 and TRBJ1-6; tentative D call: TRBD1 (6 bases). Germline-derived CDR1 and CDR2 are SGDLS and YYNGEE. Trimming removed 3 bases from V and 9 bases from J, with 19 bases in between. The CDR3 contains 16 residues. CDR3 amino acids: CASSAGQQWGGSPLHF. The CDR3 bases are TGTGCCAGCAGCGCCGGACAGCAATGGGGTGGTTCACCCCTCCACTTT. The variable domain in full, with the rest retrieved from reference TRBV9 and TRBJ1-6, is DSGVTQTPKHLITATGQRVTLRCSPRSGDLSVYWYQQSLDQGLQFLIQYYNGEERAKGNILERFSAQQFPDLHSELNLSSLELGDSALYFCASSAGQQWGGSPLHFGNGTRLTVT.

This clone showed up just a few times. V usage is TRBV2 and J usage is TRBJ1-5; tentatively, D is TRBD1 (6 bases). CDR1 and CDR2 from the germline V gene are SNHLY and FYNNEI. The CDR3 is 13 residues long. Trimming took off 6 bases at V and 3 bases at J, with 9 bases between the two ends. The CDR3 sequence is CASRGQHNQPQHF. The CDR3 DNA sequence: TGTGCCAGCAGAGGACAGCACAATCAGCCCCAGCATTTT.

This clone has only a few counts. The same CDR3 arises from other DNA sequences in this sample as well. Here the CDR3 DNA reads TGTGCCAGCAGCCTGTTAGGGCAGGGGGCCTCCTACGAGCAGTACTTC. Its protein is CASSLLGQGASYEQYF. This chain connects TRBV7-9 to TRBJ2-7; TRBD1 matches 8 bases. This CDR3 has 16 amino acids. V shed 5 bases, J shed 0 bases, and the junction held 9 bases outside the gene matches. Per the germline V gene, CDR1 is SEHNR and CDR2 is FQNEAQ (reference sequence).

The chain joins TRBV27 to TRBJ1-5; D gene ambiguous. Trimming left V 2 bases short and J 0 bases short, with 5 bases between. The CDR3 is made up of 14 amino acids. The germline V gene encodes CDR1 MNHEY and CDR2 SMNVEV (reference sequence). In DNA, the CDR3 is TGTGCCAGCAGTTTACGTAATAGCAATCAGCCCCAGCATTTT. Residues: CASSLRNSNQPQHF.

The J gene is TRBJ2-7, the V gene TRBV6-5, with TRBD2 matching over 11 bases. V lost 2 bases, J lost 5 bases, and 8 bases stayed unmatched. This CDR3 spans 16 amino acids. Germline V gene data show CDR1 as MNHEY and CDR2 as SVGAGI. The CDR3 DNA follows: TGTGCCAGCAGTTACGCGATAGCGGGGGGGCGGAACGAGCAGTACTTC. Translating it yields CASSYAIAGGRNEQYF.

The gene calls are TRBV27 and TRBJ2-5; 9 bases align to TRBD1. The end of the DNA fits TRBJ2-7 better, so the J call may be wrong. This CDR3 is built from 15 residues. Looked up from germline, CDR1 is MNHEY and CDR2 is SMNVEV (reference sequence). The CDR3 bases are TGTGCCAGCAGTTTACTGGGGACAGGGACCGACGAGCAGTACTTC. Translation: CASSLLGTGTDEQYF.

This clone was counted only a few times. This chain links TRBV5-1 with TRBJ2-1; 8 bases align to TRBD2. This CDR3 spans 13 amino acids. Germline V CDR1 and CDR2: SGHRS, YFSETQ. With V trimmed by 2 bases and J by 10 bases, 5 bases remained unmatched. The CDR3: CASSLGLALEQFF. In DNA, the CDR3 is TGCGCCAGCAGCTTAGGACTAGCCCTGGAGCAGTTCTTC.

The chain is built from TRBV11-2 and TRBJ1-6; D uncertain. The CDR3 sequence is 14 residues long. Germline-derived CDR1 and CDR2 are SGHAT and FQNNGV. V was trimmed by 3 bases and J by 10 bases, leaving 13 bases between them. In nucleotides, the CDR3 is TGTGCCAGCAGCTTTAGGGATAGAGGCTCACCCCTCCACTTT. Translating it yields CASSFRDRGSPLHF.